This TCR beta chain was found in a study of blood T cell repertoires in COVID-19. This table comes from immunoSEQ multiplex PCR, and its TCRdb copy is limited to in-frame clones, with some not included. The repertoire holds 400,000 or so clones, with roughly 90% as singletons. This clone has just one count. The V and J ends lost 10 bases and 0 bases respectively, with 25 bases between them. The CDR3 is 19 residues long. CDR1 MRHNA and CDR2 SNTAGT come from the germline V gene. Sequencing used peripheral blood. This sequence originates from a man aged 18 to 30 with COVID-19, enrolled during active disease. The chain is built from TRBV6-4 and TRBJ2-6; D is possibly TRBD1 (6 bases). The DNA for the CDR3 is TGTGCCACCGTACTTCATTCGGACAGACAGACCTCTGGGGCCAACGTCCTGACTTTC. Translated, it gives CATVLHSDRQTSGANVLTF.